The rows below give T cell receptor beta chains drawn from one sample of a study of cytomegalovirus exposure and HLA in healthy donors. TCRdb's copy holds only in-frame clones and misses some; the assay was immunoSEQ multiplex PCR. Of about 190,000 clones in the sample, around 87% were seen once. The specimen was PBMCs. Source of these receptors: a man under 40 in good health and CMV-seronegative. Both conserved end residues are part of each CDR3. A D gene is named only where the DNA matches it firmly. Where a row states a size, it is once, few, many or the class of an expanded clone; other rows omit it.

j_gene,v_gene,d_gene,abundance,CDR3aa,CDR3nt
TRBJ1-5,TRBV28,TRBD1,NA,CASGWDSLSQPQHF,TGTGCCAGCGGATGGGACAGCCTAAGTCAGCCCCAGCATTTT
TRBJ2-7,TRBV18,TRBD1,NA,CASSPPTGAFTEQYF,TGTGCCAGCTCACCGCCGACAGGGGCCTTTACGGAGCAGTACTTC
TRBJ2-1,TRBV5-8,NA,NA,CASSLEVFGYNEQFF,TGTGCCAGCAGCTTGGAAGTATTCGGTTACAATGAGCAGTTCTTC
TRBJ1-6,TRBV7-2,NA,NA,CASSFLYSPLHF,TGTGCCAGCAGCTTCTTGTATTCACCCCTCCACTTT
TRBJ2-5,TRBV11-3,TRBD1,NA,CASSLDPPGQGDGETQYF,TGTGCCAGCAGCTTAGACCCGCCGGGACAGGGGGATGGAGAGACCCAGTACTTC
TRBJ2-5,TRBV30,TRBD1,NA,CAWRDRGQETQYF,TGTGCCTGGAGGGACAGGGGCCAAGAGACCCAGTACTTC
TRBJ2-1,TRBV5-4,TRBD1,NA,CASSGQGEQFF,TGTGCCAGCAGCGGACAGGGCGAGCAGTTCTTC
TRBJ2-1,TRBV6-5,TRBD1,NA,CASSYSGQGADNEQFF,TGTGCCAGCAGCTACTCGGGACAGGGGGCTGACAATGAGCAGTTCTTC
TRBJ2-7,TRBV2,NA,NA,CASSEGLDYEQYF,TGTGCCAGCAGTGAGGGGCTCGATTACGAGCAGTACTTC
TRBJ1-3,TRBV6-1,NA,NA,CASSKQGLTGNTIYF,TGTGCCAGCAGTAAACAGGGTCTAACTGGAAACACCATATATTTT
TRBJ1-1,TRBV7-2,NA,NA,CASSSQWGRGGTEAFF,TGTGCCAGCAGTTCCCAGTGGGGGCGAGGTGGCACTGAAGCTTTCTTT
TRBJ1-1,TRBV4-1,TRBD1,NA,CASRTGGLNTEAFF,TGCGCCAGTAGGACAGGGGGCCTTAACACTGAAGCTTTCTTT
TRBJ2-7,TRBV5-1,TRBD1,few,CASSLARTGGADEQYF,TGCGCCAGCAGCTTGGCCCGGACAGGGGGCGCGGACGAGCAGTACTTC
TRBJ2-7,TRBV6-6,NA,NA,CASSYSHYRNSYEQYF,TGTGCCAGCAGTTACTCCCACTATCGGAACTCCTACGAGCAGTACTTC
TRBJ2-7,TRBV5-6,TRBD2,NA,CASSLVPSGRYYEQYF,TGTGCCAGCAGCTTGGTCCCTAGCGGGCGTTACTACGAGCAGTACTTC
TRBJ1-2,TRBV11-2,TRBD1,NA,CASRGQGMMNYGYTF,TGTGCCAGCAGGGGACAGGGAATGATGAACTATGGCTACACCTTC
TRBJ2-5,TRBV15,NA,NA,CATSRDTEQQETQYF,TGTGCCACCAGCAGAGATACGGAGCAACAAGAGACCCAGTACTTC
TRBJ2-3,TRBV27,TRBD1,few,CASSIRDRGDTQYF,TGTGCCAGCAGTATCCGGGACAGGGGAGATACGCAGTATTTT
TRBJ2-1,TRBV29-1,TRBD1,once,CSVERTGASYNEQFF,TGCAGCGTTGAACGGACAGGGGCCTCCTACAATGAGCAGTTCTTC
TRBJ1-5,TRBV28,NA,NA,CASSPQVEPQHF,TGTGCCAGCAGTCCTCAGGTCGAGCCCCAGCATTTT
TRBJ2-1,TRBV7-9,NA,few,CASSSLREQFF,TGTGCCAGCAGCTCCCTACGTGAGCAGTTCTTC
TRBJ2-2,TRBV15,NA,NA,CATSRDDRDTGELFF,TGTGCCACCAGCAGAGATGACAGAGACACCGGGGAGCTGTTTTTT
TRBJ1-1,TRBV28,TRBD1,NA,CASSLTQGRAEAFF,TGTGCCAGCAGTTTAACACAGGGGCGGGCTGAAGCTTTCTTT
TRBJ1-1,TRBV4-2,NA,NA,CASSQLVRRQHEAFF,TGTGCCAGCAGCCAACTTGTACGCCGACAACATGAAGCTTTCTTT